Presented here are 24 T cell receptor beta chains from one specimen sequenced in a study of blood T cell repertoires in COVID-19 (dated by TCRdb to 2018 to 2021). Preparation of the library involved the immunoSEQ multiplex PCR assay. Entries here come from immuneACCESS through TCRdb and include only in-frame sequences with V and J called. Some clones fail to appear in such tables; in the studies checked, an unresolved V gene covers under half of the shortfall, and the cause of the remainder is unknown. The sample table shows about 41,000 clones, and approximately 83% are seen once. The ten most abundant clones make up more than 2% of the sample. Sequences were obtained from peripheral blood. The receptors were sampled from a woman aged 60-75 years with acute or convalescent COVID-19.

V is TRBV19 and J is TRBJ2-1, with D tentatively TRBD1 (6 bases). Trimming cost V 10 bases and J 9 bases, with 22 bases left between them. The length of the CDR3 is 14 residues. Germline-derived CDR1 and CDR2 are LNHDA and SQIVND (reference sequence). CDR3: CATRLETGITEQFF. CDR3 coding DNA: TGTGCCACCAGGCTTGAAACAGGGATTACTGAGCAGTTCTTC.

This chain links TRBV7-8 with TRBJ2-7; 10 bases are a match to TRBD2. Germline V gives CDR1 SGHVS, CDR2 FQNEAQ. V dropped 1 base and J dropped 7; count of bases not matched to a gene: 7. The CDR3 sequence is 15 residues long. CDR3: CASSLDRLAGVEQYF. The CDR3 DNA is TGTGCCAGCAGCTTAGACCGTCTAGCGGGAGTTGAGCAGTACTTC.

The V gene is TRBV6-5, the J gene TRBJ2-2; the match to TRBD2 covers 7 bases. Germline values: CDR1 MNHEY, CDR2 SVGAGI. V gave up 8 bases and J gave up 5 bases; unmatched junction bases: 5. The CDR3 runs 13 residues. The CDR3 loop reads CASARGGTGELFF. In DNA, the CDR3 is TGTGCCAGCGCGCGCGGGGGAACCGGGGAGCTGTTTTTT.

This chain connects TRBV24-1 to TRBJ2-5, with 9 bases matching TRBD2. Germline V lookup: CDR1 KGHDR, CDR2 SFDVKD. This CDR3 is 15 amino acids long. Trimming removed 7 bases from V and 3 bases from J; junction bases left unmatched: 8. The chain's CDR3 is CATSRGVAGEETQYF. The CDR3 DNA is TGTGCCACCAGCCGGGGGGTAGCGGGGGAAGAGACCCAGTACTTC.

This sequence joins TRBV5-4 and TRBJ2-1; TRBD1 aligns across 8 bases. J gave up 9 bases and V 0 bases, and 5 bases lay outside the gene matches. The CDR3 is made up of 14 amino acids. The germline V gene encodes CDR1 SGHNT and CDR2 YYREEE (reference sequence). CDR3 nucleotides: TGTGCCAGCAGCTTGGGTGCAGGGGGCTTTGAGCAGTTCTTC. It translates to CASSLGAGGFEQFF.

The chain joins TRBV5-5 to TRBJ2-5; D ambiguous. The CDR3 totals 13 residues. The germline gives CDR1 SGHKS, CDR2 YYEKEE (reference sequence). V lost 0 bases and J lost 2, with 5 bases in between. CDR3 DNA: TGTGCCAGCAGCTTGGTCTTTCAAGAGACCCAGTACTTC. It codes for CASSLVFQETQYF.

This clone has more than one count but fewer than ten. This chain uses TRBV4-1 with TRBJ2-2, with D maybe TRBD1 (6 bases). Germline V gene data show CDR1 as MGHRA and CDR2 as YSYEKL. Trimming shortened V by 4 bases and J by 2 bases, and 8 bases separated the two germline ends. This CDR3 comprises 14 residues. CDR3 loop: CASSRTVNTGELFF. The DNA for the CDR3 is TGCGCCAGCAGCCGGACAGTAAACACCGGGGAGCTGTTTTTT.

The gene calls are TRBV18 and TRBJ2-5, with D possibly being TRBD1 (7 bases). Per the germline V gene, CDR1 is KGHSH and CDR2 is LQKENI. The V end was cut by 5 bases, the J end by 5 bases, with 18 bases between. This CDR3 spans 15 amino acids. The CDR3: CASSSRQGGGETQYF. The CDR3 nucleotides read TGTGCCAGCTCATCAAGACAGGGCGGAGGGGAGACCCAGTACTTC.

Only one count was recorded for this clone. The rearrangement joins TRBV6-5 to TRBJ1-6; possible D gene TRBD1, 5 bases. V lost 6 bases, J lost 10 bases, and 19 bases lay in between. Germline assignment: CDR1 MNHEY and CDR2 SVGAGI. The length of the CDR3 is 15 residues. The CDR3 spells CASRAIGREGSPLHF. Written as DNA, the CDR3 is TGTGCCAGCAGGGCTATTGGGAGGGAGGGGTCACCCCTCCACTTT.

CDR3 protein: CAWSGGLANGDTQYF. In DNA form, the CDR3 reads TGTGCCTGGAGTGGGGGACTGGCCAATGGGGATACGCAGTATTTT. The chain is built from TRBV30 and TRBJ2-3, with D possibly being TRBD2 (6 bases). This CDR3 has 15 amino acids. Between the trimmed V and J ends, which lost 1 base and 6 bases, there was a span of 17 bases. The germline CDR1 and CDR2 sequences are GTSNPN and SVGIG (reference sequence). Full variable domain (remainder filled in from reference TRBV30 and TRBJ2-3): SQTIHQWPATLVQPVGSPLSLECTVEGTSNPNLYWYRQAAGRGLQLLFYSVGIGQISSEVPQNLSASRPQDRQFILSSKKLLLSDSGFYLCAWSGGLANGDTQYFGPGTRLTVL.

This clone has just one count. This sequence joins TRBV5-1 and TRBJ1-1; TRBD1 is a possible D gene (5 bases). The CDR3 is made up of 17 amino acids. Germline values: CDR1 SGHRS, CDR2 YFSETQ. Deletions cut 0 bases from V and 4 bases from J, with 19 bases between. CDR3 coding DNA: TGCGCCAGCAGCTTGGTTAACACCCGGAGAAGGGGCACTGAAGCTTTCTTT. This gives the protein CASSLVNTRRRGTEAFF.

The J gene is TRBJ1-2, the V gene TRBV28; 8 nucleotides line up with TRBD1. The junction had 9 bases not matched to a gene; V was cut back by 2 bases and J by 4 bases. Germline V lookup: CDR1 MDHEN, CDR2 SYDVKM. CDR3 length equals 16 residues. The CDR3 sequence is CASSLDQGARGYGYTF. The CDR3 region has the DNA TGTGCCAGCAGTTTAGATCAGGGGGCTAGGGGCTATGGCTACACCTTC.

The DNA for the CDR3 is TGTGCCAGCAGTTTATTATCAGGTAGCTCCTATAATTCACCCCTCCACTTT. Amino acid sequence: CASSLLSGSSYNSPLHF. The chain couples TRBV28 to TRBJ1-6; D gene uncertain. V lost 1 base to trimming and J lost 0 bases, with 10 bases between them. Germline lookup yields CDR1 MDHEN and CDR2 SYDVKM. The CDR3 has 17 residues.

This chain joins TRBV5-6 and TRBJ2-5; D perhaps matches TRBD1 (6 bases). Germline CDR1 SGHDT, CDR2 YYEEEE. With 4 bases removed from V and 1 base from J, the gap between germline ends came to 11 bases. This CDR3 is 14 amino acids long. The CDR3 DNA reads TGTGCCAGCAGCCGACGGACAGCCCAAGAGACCCAGTACTTC. The encoded protein is CASSRRTAQETQYF.

The chain links TRBV15 to TRBJ1-5; 9 nucleotides align to TRBD1. This CDR3 comprises 15 residues. V trimming: 5 bases; J trimming: 6 bases; junction bases outside the gene matches: 8. The germline CDR1 and CDR2 sequences are LNHNV and YYDKDF (reference sequence). In DNA form, the CDR3 reads TGTGCCACCAGCGGAGGACAGGGGCAATCTCAGCCCCAGCATTTT. Residues: CATSGGQGQSQPQHF.

The chain employs TRBV6-5 and TRBJ1-2; no reliable D call. The CDR3 totals 14 residues. CDR1 and CDR2 (germline): MNHEY, SVGAGI. V was pared by 7 bases and J by 4 bases, with 16 bases between. CDR3 sequence (DNA): TGTGCCAGCATTTCGGACTGGGTCGGCTATGGCTACACCTTC. Protein sequence: CASISDWVGYGYTF.

This rearrangement joins TRBV30 to TRBJ2-1, with TRBD2 matching 8 bases. The CDR3 loop spans 16 amino acids. J gave up 8 bases and V 5 bases, and 17 bases lay outside the gene matches. CDR1 is GTSNPN, CDR2 SVGIG, per germline (reference sequence). The CDR3 is CAWSPSRAGVNYEQFF. CDR3 sequence (DNA): TGTGCCTGGTCCCCCTCTCGAGCGGGAGTGAATTATGAGCAGTTCTTC. The full variable domain, with the rest looked up from reference TRBV30 and TRBJ2-1, is SQTIHQWPATLVQPVGSPLSLECTVEGTSNPNLYWYRQAAGRGLQLLFYSVGIGQISSEVPQNLSASRPQDRQFILSSKKLLLSDSGFYLCAWSPSRAGVNYEQFFGPGTRLTVL.

DNA for the CDR3: TGTGCCAGCAGCTTAGGGCTGGACAGGGGGCCTGGAAACACCATATATTTT. Translating gives CASSLGLDRGPGNTIYF. The chain recombines TRBV13 with TRBJ1-3; 11 bases are a match to TRBD1. V dropped 0 bases and J dropped 2; count of bases not matched to a gene: 3. This CDR3 has 17 residues. Germline lookup yields CDR1 PRHDT and CDR2 FYEKMQ (reference sequence).

This chain uses TRBV3-1 (or the pseudogene TRBV3-2) with TRBJ2-5; 10 positions agree with TRBD2. With V trimmed by 2 bases and J by 6 bases, 6 bases remained unmatched. The germline V gene encodes CDR1 LGHDT and CDR2 YNNKEL (reference sequence). The CDR3 contains 15 residues. The chain's CDR3 is CASSQLSGGQKTQYF. Here the CDR3 DNA reads TGTGCCAGCAGCCAACTTAGCGGGGGGCAAAAGACCCAGTACTTC.

This chain links TRBV24-1 with TRBJ2-1, with 11 bases identical to TRBD2. Germline V gene lookup returns CDR1 KGHDR and CDR2 SFDVKD. This CDR3 spans 17 amino acids. V was pared by 1 base and J by 5 bases, with 6 bases of the junction left unmatched. CDR3 DNA: TGTGCCACCAGTGATTTAGGTGGTAGCGGGAGGGACAATGAGCAGTTCTTC. This gives the protein CATSDLGGSGRDNEQFF.

This sequence joins TRBV15 and TRBJ2-7; 11 nucleotides match TRBD2. The junction had 5 bases not matched to a gene; V was cut back by 6 bases and J by 4 bases. In germline, CDR1 is LNHNV, CDR2 YYDKDF (reference sequence). The CDR3 is 14 amino acids. DNA for the CDR3: TGTGCCACCAGGGCTAGCGGGGGGTCTTACGAGCAGTACTTC. It yields the protein CATRASGGSYEQYF.

V gene TRBV18 combines with J gene TRBJ2-1; 8 nucleotides agree with TRBD2. V shed 2 bases and J 7 bases; nucleotides not matched to a gene: 10. The V gene's germline CDR1 is KGHSH and CDR2 LQKENI. The CDR3 covers 16 residues. Written as DNA, the CDR3 is TGTGCCAGCTCACCAACGGTCGCGGGGGGCCGAAATGAGCAGTTCTTC. Its translation: CASSPTVAGGRNEQFF. Variable domain in full (rest from reference TRBV18 and TRBJ2-1): NAGVMQNPRHLVRRRGQEARLRCSPMKGHSHVYWYRQLPEEGLKFMVYLQKENIIDESGMPKERFSAEFPKEGPSILRIQQVVRGDSAAYFCASSPTVAGGRNEQFFGPGTRLTVL.

This clone was seen only once. This chain uses TRBV7-9 with TRBJ2-1; 8 bases agree with TRBD1. J was trimmed by 5 bases and V by 4 bases; bases with no gene match: 7. The CDR3 contains 15 residues. Germline loops: CDR1 SEHNR, CDR2 FQNEAQ (reference sequence). In DNA, the CDR3 is TGTGCCAGCAGCTACGGGACAGGACTCCACAATGAGCAGTTCTTC. It yields the protein CASSYGTGLHNEQFF.

V and J are TRBV5-4 and TRBJ1-1; TRBD1 aligns across 7 bases. Germline assignment: CDR1 SGHNT and CDR2 YYREEE (reference sequence). The ends lost 4 bases at V and 0 bases at J; junction bases unmatched: 6. The CDR3 sequence is 15 residues long. The CDR3 region is CASSLQTGMNTEAFF. As DNA, the CDR3 is TGTGCCAGCAGCCTTCAGACAGGGATGAACACTGAAGCTTTCTTT.